This is a list of T cell receptor beta chains from one sample in a study of cytomegalovirus exposure and HLA in healthy donors. The method was immunoSEQ multiplex PCR; TCRdb's version includes in-frame clones alone and lacks a portion of them. Altogether around 150,000 clones are present, roughly 78% being singletons, with the ten largest covering under 4%. The sample comprised PBMCs. Receptors were obtained from a middle-aged woman in good health and CMV-seronegative. The CDR3 runs from the conserved cysteine through the conserved F or W. D genes are given only for firm matches. Only some rows state a clone size, as once, few, many or a class for expanded clones.

V gene,CDR3 length,J gene,clone size,D gene,CDR3 DNA,CDR3 protein
TRBV11-2,15,TRBJ2-3,.,TRBD2,TGTGCCAGCAGCCGGACTAGCGGGGGAGGAGATACGCAGTATTTT,CASSRTSGGGDTQYF
TRBV15,14,TRBJ2-7,.,.,TGTGCCACCAGCTCGGGACTCGAAGTACACGAGCAGTACTTC,CATSSGLEVHEQYF
TRBV7-2,15,TRBJ2-3,.,TRBD1,TGTGCCAGCAGCTTATCAAGGACAGGGACGGATACGCAGTATTTT,CASSLSRTGTDTQYF
TRBV15,14,TRBJ1-4,.,.,TGTGCCACCAGCACAAGGGGACTATATGAAAAACTGTTTTTT,CATSTRGLYEKLFF
TRBV29-1,12,TRBJ1-1,.,.,TGCAGCGCCCGCGAGGGGAACACTGAAGCTTTCTTT,CSAREGNTEAFF
TRBV5-1,15,TRBJ2-2,once,TRBD2,TGCGCCAGCAGGGCCGGGACTACCTACACCGGGGAGCTGTTTTTT,CASRAGTTYTGELFF
TRBV7-6,15,TRBJ2-5,.,TRBD2,TGTGCCAGCAGCTTACTTGGGACTAGCATCGAGACCCAGTACTTC,CASSLLGTSIETQYF
TRBV28,14,TRBJ2-2,.,TRBD1,TGTGCCGCCCTCGGACAGGGAAACACCGGGGAGCTGTTTTTT,CAALGQGNTGELFF
TRBV10-2,13,TRBJ1-2,once,.,TGCGCCAGCAGCCGCGACAGCCTAGGGGGCTACACCTTC,CASSRDSLGGYTF
TRBV27,15,TRBJ2-3,.,.,TGTGCCAGCAGTACAACCGGGACACCCACAGATACGCAGTATTTT,CASSTTGTPTDTQYF
TRBV5-1,16,TRBJ1-1,few,.,TGCGCCAGCAGCGAGAGGACAGACACCCCGAACACTGAAGCTTTCTTT,CASSERTDTPNTEAFF
TRBV5-1,15,TRBJ2-3,once,TRBD1,TGCGCCAGCAGTATACAGGGGTGGCGCACAGATACGCAGTATTTT,CASSIQGWRTDTQYF
TRBV27,15,TRBJ1-5,.,.,TGTGCCAGCAGTTTATCCTCGGGGTTCAATCAGCCCCAGCATTTT,CASSLSSGFNQPQHF
TRBV5-6,16,TRBJ1-1,.,TRBD1,TGTGCCAGCAAAAATACAGGGGGCGTAAGGAGCACTGAAGCTTTCTTT,CASKNTGGVRSTEAFF
TRBV7-2,19,TRBJ2-1,.,TRBD1,TGTGCCAGCAGCTTAGCAATTCGTCCGGACAGGGTCTTTCACAATGAGCAGTTCTTC,CASSLAIRPDRVFHNEQFF
TRBV6-4,14,TRBJ1-6,.,.,TGTGCCAGCAGTGTCTATACAGGGAATTCACCCCTCCACTTT,CASSVYTGNSPLHF
TRBV18,15,TRBJ1-2,.,.,TGTGCCAGCTCACCATTTACGGGGGCTAACTATGGCTACACCTTC,CASSPFTGANYGYTF
TRBV6-6,14,TRBJ2-7,.,TRBD2,TGTGCCAGCAGTTACAGCGGGGTTTACACCTGGCAGTACTTC,CASSYSGVYTWQYF
TRBV7-3,16,TRBJ2-3,once,TRBD1,TGTGCCAGCAGTCCCCAGGGGGCCCTATTCACAGATACGCAGTATTTT,CASSPQGALFTDTQYF
TRBV28,14,TRBJ2-7,.,TRBD2,TGTGCCAGCAGGACCACTGAGCGGGGGGGCGAGCAGTACTTC,CASRTTERGGEQYF
TRBV7-6,15,TRBJ2-3,.,TRBD2,TGTGCCAGCAGCGCTACCCCTACTAGCGCCGATACGCAGTATTTT,CASSATPTSADTQYF
TRBV2,18,TRBJ1-4,.,TRBD1,TGTGCCAGCAGTGTCCCCCGGGACAGGGGGCATACTTATGAAAAACTGTTTTTT,CASSVPRDRGHTYEKLFF
TRBV9,13,TRBJ2-2,.,.,TGTGCCAGCAGCGTAGGAGATGCCGGGGAGCTGTTTTTT,CASSVGDAGELFF
TRBV4-1,15,TRBJ2-3,few,TRBD2,TGCGCCAGCAGCCCACTAGCGGGCTCGGATCATACGCAGTATTTT,CASSPLAGSDHTQYF
TRBV5-1,15,TRBJ2-3,.,TRBD1,TGCGCCAGCAGCTTGCGACAGGGGGCAACAGATACGCAGTATTTT,CASSLRQGATDTQYF
TRBV11-2,15,TRBJ2-5,.,TRBD2,TGTGCCAGCAGCTCTCGACTAGCGGGGGGAGAGACCCAGTACTTC,CASSSRLAGGETQYF
TRBV6-1,13,TRBJ1-1,.,.,TGTGCCAGCACCTACGGTCTAAATACTGAAGCTTTCTTT,CASTYGLNTEAFF
TRBV9,18,TRBJ2-2,.,TRBD2,TGTGCCAGCAGCGTGTATCGGGGGGGGGCAGGATACACCGGGGAGCTGTTTTTT,CASSVYRGGAGYTGELFF
TRBV1,17,TRBJ2-5,.,.,TGCACCAGCAGCCAAATATCGGGGGGGAACGAGGGAGAGACCCAGTACTTC,CTSSQISGGNEGETQYF
TRBV5-1,17,TRBJ2-3,.,TRBD2,TGCGCCAGCAGCTTGAGGGGACTAGCTGATAGCACAGATACGCAGTATTTT,CASSLRGLADSTDTQYF
TRBV18,15,TRBJ1-2,.,.,TGTGCCAGCTCACCACCAACAAGTGCGGGATATGGCTACACCTTC,CASSPPTSAGYGYTF
TRBV5-6,13,TRBJ1-1,.,.,TGTGCCAGCAGCTTGGCAGACTACACTGAAGCTTTCTTT,CASSLADYTEAFF
TRBV4-1,14,TRBJ1-4,few,TRBD1,TGCGCCAGCAGCCAGGGACAGGGGGATGAAAAACTGTTTTTT,CASSQGQGDEKLFF